The 25 T cell receptor beta chains given below trace back to one sample, sequenced in a study of CD4 and CD8 cells across lung adenocarcinoma regions. MiXCR was run by TCRdb on the PCR reads, yielding one entry per CDR3 protein. Of about 12,000 distinct CDR3 sequences listed, 40% to 50% are singletons. The sample taken for sequencing was CD8+ T cells from the margin of a lung tumor. The source is a male donor with lung adenocarcinoma. The CD4 and CD8 labels of this study may be unreliable.

This clonotype was detected ten times or more. Just one base apart from a much larger clone, this may be a read error. The genes are TRBV10-2 and TRBJ2-5, with TRBD2 as a possible D gene (7 bases). Germline assignment: CDR1 WSHSY and CDR2 SAAADI. CDR3 length: 13 residues. Deletions cut 3 bases from V and 11 bases from J, with 16 bases between. CDR3 residues: CASSDPGRGQQYF. The CDR3 DNA reads TGCGCCAGCAGTGATCCAGGGCGGGGGCAACAGTACTTC.

V is TRBV20-1 and J is TRBJ2-5, with 8 bases lining up with TRBD1. Germline assignment: CDR1 DFQATT and CDR2 SNEGSKA (reference sequence). This CDR3 spans 14 amino acids. Losses at the gene ends were 6 bases for V and 2 bases for J; bases not matched to a gene: 8. The CDR3 DNA reads as TGCAGTGCCCCGACAGGGGCCCTACAAGAGACCCAGTACTTC. Protein: CSAPTGALQETQYF.

This clonotype has a count of ten or more. This chain connects TRBV6-4 to TRBJ1-1; D gene ambiguous. CDR1 and CDR2 from the germline V gene are MRHNA and SNTAGT. V dropped 4 bases and J dropped 1 base, with 7 bases sitting between them. The CDR3 runs to 13 residues. The CDR3 region is CASSAHPNTEAFF. The CDR3 coding sequence is TGTGCCAGCAGTGCACATCCGAACACTGAAGCTTTCTTT.

There are a few counts of this clonotype. The chain is built from TRBV6-1 and TRBJ2-1; D remains unclear. Germline assignment: CDR1 MNHNS and CDR2 SASEGT. This CDR3 region has 13 residues. The V end was cut by 6 bases, the J end by 4 bases, with 10 bases between. CDR3 coding DNA: TGTGCCAGCAGCCCGGGTCGATACAATGAGCAGTTCTTC. Protein product: CASSPGRYNEQFF.

On this clonotype itself: A junction boundary mismatches the germline segment, possibly from a read error. J is TRBJ2-3 and V is TRBV6-5, with D perhaps being TRBD1 or TRBD2 (5 bases each). With the DNA end fitting TRBJ2-7 better, the J assignment may be wrong. This CDR3 has 15 amino acids. CDR1 MNHEY and CDR2 SVGAGI come from the germline V gene. This chain's CDR3 is CARSYGAPSTDTQYF. The CDR3, as DNA: TGTGCCAGGAGTTACGGGGCGCCTAGCACAGATACGCAGTACTTC.

The chain couples TRBV19 to TRBJ2-1; the D is unclear. The J call may be incorrect, as the DNA end agrees better with TRBJ2-7. CDR3 length: 13 residues. Germline V gives CDR1 LNHDA, CDR2 SQIVND (reference sequence). CDR3 nucleotide sequence: TGTGCCAGTAGTATAAAAGTACGCAATGAGCAGTACTTC. Its translation: CASSIKVRNEQYF.

This clonotype rates as medium-sized. The genes are TRBV10-2 and TRBJ2-3, with D hard to call. V was pared by 6 bases and J by 6 bases, with 10 bases between. CDR3 length: 12 amino acids. Germline V gene sequence: CDR1 WSHSY, CDR2 SAAADI. The CDR3 sequence is CASRDRMDTQYF. DNA for the CDR3: TGCGCCAGCAGGGACCGAATGGATACGCAGTATTTT.

This clonotype is medium-sized (0.01 to 0.1%). The gene calls are TRBV6-5 and TRBJ2-1; D is possibly TRBD1 (5 bases). CDR3 length: 15 residues. The germline gives CDR1 MNHEY, CDR2 SVGAGI. V lost 4 bases to trimming and J lost 13 bases, with 23 bases between them. The CDR3 loop reads CASSWIQGTQETQFF. The CDR3 region has the DNA TGTGCCAGCAGTTGGATTCAGGGTACCCAAGAGACCCAGTTCTTC.

With regard to this clonotype: This could be a read error, since a much larger clone is one nucleotide away. The CDR3 sequence: CASSPGQLMSKYF. In DNA form, the CDR3 reads TGTGCCAGCAGCCCAGGACAGCTAATGAGCAAGTACTTC. The gene calls are TRBV7-2 and TRBJ2-1, with a weak D call TRBD1 (6 bases). The CDR3 spans 13 residues. Germline CDR1 and CDR2: SGHTA and FQGNSA.

The J gene is TRBJ2-5, the V gene TRBV6-1, with D possibly TRBD2 on 7 matching bases. The CDR3 consists of 16 residues. The germline gives CDR1 MNHNS, CDR2 SASEGT. Trimming left V 8 bases short and J 8 bases short, with 27 bases between. In DNA form, the CDR3 reads TGTGCCAGCGGGGGGGTCGGGGGCGGAGCCACAGATACCCAGTACTTC. This gives the protein CASGGVGGGATDTQYF.

The J gene is TRBJ2-1, the V gene TRBV6-1; 7 nucleotides match TRBD1. The DNA end is more similar to TRBJ2-7, so the J call may be wrong. The CDR3 loop spans 15 amino acids. Germline CDR1 and CDR2: MNHNS and SASEGT. The CDR3, as DNA: TGTGGCACGAGTGAAGGGGGCCTCCTCCAAGAGACGCAGTACTTC. It encodes CGTSEGGLLQETQYF.

This clonotype was counted a few times. Germline and junction disagree at one end, which may indicate a read error. The rearrangement uses TRBV6-2 or TRBV6-3 and TRBJ2-5; D might be TRBD1 or TRBD2, each matching 6 bases. Per germline, CDR1 MNHEY and CDR2 SVGEGT. The CDR3 consists of 17 residues. The CDR3 region is CASSSGLGGRDQDTQYF. CDR3 DNA: TGTGCCAGCAGTTCGGGGCTCGGGGGCCGTGACCAAGACACCCAGTACTTC.

This clonotype was recorded many times. This may be a read error: a much more frequent sequence differs by one nucleotide. This sequence joins TRBV6-1 and TRBJ2-1; 7 bases map to TRBD2. V shed 5 bases, J shed 13 bases, and the junction held 14 bases outside the gene matches. This CDR3 region has 14 residues. Germline CDR1 reads MNHNS; CDR2 reads SASEGT. The CDR3: CASSRLGGWETQFF. DNA for the CDR3: TGTGCCAGCAGTCGCCTCGGGGGGTGGGAGACCCAGTTCTTC.

This clonotype was seen many times. V gene TRBV6-1 combines with J gene TRBJ1-1; 10 bases agree with TRBD1. CDR1 is MNHNS, CDR2 SASEGT, per germline. V shed 6 bases, J shed 4 bases, and the junction held 8 bases outside the gene matches. CDR3 length: 15 residues. CDR3 amino acids: CASSRQGALSTEAFF. In nucleotides, the CDR3 is TGTGCCAGCAGCCGACAGGGGGCGCTGAGCACTGAAGCTTTCTTT.

This chain connects TRBV18 to TRBJ2-3; D could derive from TRBD1 or TRBD2 (5 bases each). The CDR3 has 15 amino acids. CDR1 KGHSH and CDR2 LQKENI come from the germline V gene. V lost 0 bases and J 8 bases, leaving 15 bases between the germline ends. The CDR3 reads CASSPPAEGQGTQYF. As DNA, the CDR3 is TGTGCCAGCTCACCACCGGCCGAGGGGCAAGGTACGCAGTATTTT.

By share, this clonotype ranks as large. V and J are TRBV7-2 and TRBJ2-1; unclear D gene. CDR1 and CDR2 from the germline V gene are SGHTA and FQGNSA. Trimming took off 4 bases at V and 5 bases at J, with 15 bases between the two ends. The CDR3 has 15 amino acids. CDR3 sequence: CASSWIASAHNEQFF. Written as DNA, the CDR3 is TGTGCCAGCAGCTGGATAGCCTCAGCCCACAATGAGCAGTTCTTC.

This clonotype showed up just a few times. The chain links TRBV6-1 to TRBJ2-5, with a weak D call TRBD1 (6 bases). The end of the DNA fits TRBJ2-7 better, so the J call may be wrong. Germline V lookup: CDR1 MNHNS, CDR2 SASEGT. The CDR3 is made up of 14 amino acids. CDR3 region: CASSETGHSYEQYF. The CDR3, as DNA: TGTGCCAGCAGTGAGACAGGCCACTCCTACGAGCAGTACTTC.

A single count supports this clonotype. The V and J genes are TRBV6-5 and TRBJ2-3; D ambiguous. Looked up from germline, CDR1 is MNHEY and CDR2 is SVGAGI. This CDR3 region has 15 residues. The V and J ends lost 2 bases and 5 bases respectively, with 14 bases between them. The CDR3 nucleotides read TGTGCCAGCAGTTACGCAGGACGTGTCCAAGATACGCAGTATTTT. Its translation: CASSYAGRVQDTQYF.

V usage is TRBV6-2 or TRBV6-3 and J usage is TRBJ1-1; D gene unclear. The CDR3 covers 13 residues. The V and J ends lost 5 bases and 1 base respectively, with 8 bases between them. Germline CDR1 reads MNHEY; CDR2 reads SVGEGT. CDR3 coding DNA: TGTGCCAGCAGTGTGATCCCGAACACTGAAGCTTTCTTT. This sequence encodes CASSVIPNTEAFF.

Concerning this clonotype itself: One end of the junction varies from germline; a read error may be responsible. The rearrangement uses TRBV6-1 and TRBJ2-3, with unresolved D. This CDR3 has 12 amino acids. CDR1 and CDR2 from the germline V gene are MNHNS and SASEGT. CDR3 nucleotides: TGTGCCCAGGCTCTGAGCACAGATAAGCAGTTTTTT. This encodes CAQALSTDKQFF.

V usage is TRBV7-2 and J usage is TRBJ2-1; weak D call: TRBD2 (8 bases). Judging by the DNA end, TRBJ2-5 fits better; the J call may be wrong. The CDR3 length is 19 residues. Germline assignment: CDR1 SGHTA and CDR2 FQGNSA. The DNA for the CDR3 is TGTGCCAGCACCAACTCGGCGGGACTAGGGGGCCGTGCTAGAGATACCCAGTACTTC. This gives the protein CASTNSAGLGGRARDTQYF.

About this clonotype itself: A read error may account for a junction end that differs from germline. The V call is TRBV25-1, the J call TRBJ2-1; 7 bases agree with TRBD2. In germline, CDR1 is MGHDK, CDR2 SYGVNS. The CDR3 sequence is 14 residues long. The CDR3 sequence: CASSRGEGQREQFF. The DNA for the CDR3 is TGTGCCAGCAGTCGGGGGGAGGGCCAGAGGGAGCAGTTCTTT. Variable domain in full (rest from reference TRBV25-1 and TRBJ2-1): EADIYQTPRYLVIGTGKKITLECSQTMGHDKMYWYQQDPGMELHLIHYSYGVNSTEKGDLSSESTVSRIRTEHFPLTLESARPSHTSQYLCASSRGEGQREQFFGPGTRLTVL.

For this clonotype: The limits of the CDR3 on the DNA are not certain, so only TCRdb's listed CDR3 is given. V usage is TRBV6-1 and J usage is TRBJ2-6; whether TRBD1, the table's D call, matches the DNA was not checked. Germline V lookup: CDR1 MNHNS, CDR2 SASEGT. The CDR3 comprises 17 residues, both ends counted. The CDR3 reads CASTGIGVGPGAYVLSF.

DNA for the CDR3: TGTGCCAGCAGCCCAGAGACAGGGTTCGGAAACACCATATATTTT. As protein: CASSPETGFGNTIYF. The genes are TRBV7-6 and TRBJ1-3; 7 nucleotides agree with TRBD1. CDR1 and CDR2 from the germline V gene are SGHVS and FNYEAQ. CDR3 length: 15 amino acids. The ends lost 5 bases at V and 4 bases at J; junction bases unmatched: 8.

This clonotype has at least ten counts. The V gene is TRBV6-1, the J gene TRBJ1-1; tentative D call: TRBD1 (5 bases). Deletions cut 1 base from V and 9 bases from J, with 9 bases between. There are 12 residues in the CDR3. Germline CDR1 and CDR2: MNHNS and SASEGT. The DNA of the CDR3 is TGTGCCAGCAGTGAAGGGGGGGGACAAGCTTTCTTT. Its protein product is CASSEGGGQAFF.